Each of the 4 T cell receptor beta chains below was sequenced from the same sample in a study of cytotoxic CD8 clonotypes in ibrutinib-treated CLL. Using immunoSEQ multiplex PCR, the repertoire was profiled, and TCRdb retains in-frame clones only, with some absent. The sample has approximately 120,000 clones, 50% to 65% seen once. The sequencing used PBMCs, collected after 24 months of ibrutinib treatment. These receptors originate from a human donor with chronic lymphocytic leukemia.

About this clone: Other DNA sequences within the sample encode an identical CDR3. The CDR3 region is CASSFSAGLQETQYF. In DNA, the CDR3 is TGTGCCAGCAGCTTTTCGGCGGGACTCCAAGAGACCCAGTACTTC. V gene TRBV7-2 combines with J gene TRBJ2-5, with D maybe TRBD2 (6 bases). Germline CDR1 SGHTA, CDR2 FQGNSA. The CDR3 has 15 residues. The V end was cut by 3 bases, the J end by 1 base, with 12 bases between.

The DNA of the CDR3 is TGTGCCAGCAGCTTGGGAGTCAGGCCCTACGAGCAGTACTTC. It codes for CASSLGVRPYEQYF. The chain uses TRBV5-6 and TRBJ2-5; D is unresolved. The J call may be mistaken, given a closer DNA end match to TRBJ2-7. This CDR3 contains 14 residues. Germline V gives CDR1 SGHDT, CDR2 YYEEEE.

The genes are TRBV5-1 and TRBJ2-1; 7 bases are shared with TRBD1. The ends lost 2 bases at V and 3 bases at J; junction bases unmatched: 5. Germline CDR1 SGHRS, CDR2 YFSETQ. This CDR3 is 15 amino acids long. The CDR3 nucleotides read TGCGCCAGCAGCTTTACAGGGGCCGTCTACAATGAGCAGTTCTTC. Its translation: CASSFTGAVYNEQFF.

The chain employs TRBV5-1 and TRBJ2-7; 10 bases fit TRBD2. Trimming at V came to 0 bases and at J to 1 base, leaving 4 bases not matched to a gene. Germline loops: CDR1 SGHRS, CDR2 YFSETQ. The CDR3 is 16 residues long. The CDR3 DNA follows: TGCGCCAGCAGCTTGGCCGGGACTAGCGCTTCCTACGAGCAGTACTTC. It specifies CASSLAGTSASYEQYF.